The 15 T cell receptor beta chains below were found in one sample sequenced in a study of blood T cell repertoires in COVID-19. The protocol was immunoSEQ multiplex PCR, while the TCRdb copy is restricted to in-frame clones and leaves out a portion. The table includes about 290,000 clones, roughly 91% detected once. Input material: peripheral blood. All receptors come from a woman aged 25-40 years with COVID-19, enrolled during active disease.

J is TRBJ2-7 and V is TRBV5-6; D is unclear. The CDR3 runs to 12 residues. Germline assignment: CDR1 SGHDT and CDR2 YYEEEE. V was cut by 4 bases and J by 7 bases, with 12 bases left in between. The CDR3 sequence: CASSPPAGEQYF. The CDR3, as DNA: TGTGCCAGCAGCCCCCCTGCCGGGGAGCAGTACTTC.

The chain has TRBV4-1 and TRBJ2-2; 7 bases line up with TRBD1. V shed 6 bases and J 1 base; nucleotides not matched to a gene: 5. Germline values: CDR1 MGHRA, CDR2 YSYEKL. The CDR3 contains 15 residues. In DNA, the CDR3 is TGCGCCAGCAGGGCGACAGGGAGGAACACCGGGGAGCTGTTTTTT. Amino acids: CASRATGRNTGELFF.

The genes are TRBV7-9 and TRBJ1-1; TRBD1 matches 8 bases. The germline gives CDR1 SEHNR, CDR2 FQNEAQ (reference sequence). V dropped 1 base and J dropped 6; count of bases not matched to a gene: 16. The CDR3 runs to 18 residues. The CDR3 region is CASSLVTAGGWMGAEAFF. The CDR3 DNA follows: TGTGCCAGCAGCTTAGTCACGGCAGGGGGCTGGATGGGGGCTGAAGCTTTCTTT.

The V call is TRBV6-5, the J call TRBJ2-3; 9 positions match TRBD2. With V trimmed by 6 bases and J by 4 bases, 8 bases remained unmatched. The CDR3 length is 15 residues. The V gene's germline CDR1 is MNHEY and CDR2 SVGAGI. For the CDR3, the DNA is TGTGCCAGCAGGCCGGGACTAGCTCAGGCAGATACGCAGTATTTT. It translates to CASRPGLAQADTQYF.

The chain recombines TRBV3-1 (or the pseudogene TRBV3-2) with TRBJ2-3; the D is unclear. Germline V gene lookup returns CDR1 LGHDT and CDR2 YNNKEL (reference sequence). The CDR3 is 15 amino acids. The ends were cut back, 0 bases at V and 1 base at J, with 8 bases in the middle. The CDR3 loop is CASSQEGRGTDTQYF. The CDR3 DNA sequence: TGTGCCAGCAGCCAAGAAGGTCGGGGCACAGATACGCAGTATTTT.

The chain carries TRBV5-1 and TRBJ2-1, with 7 nucleotides matching TRBD2. The germline gives CDR1 SGHRS, CDR2 YFSETQ. V dropped 3 bases and J dropped 8; count of bases not matched to a gene: 17. The length of the CDR3 is 17 residues. CDR3: CASSSRRTGYGGDEQFF. Written as DNA, the CDR3 is TGCGCCAGCAGCTCCCGCAGGACGGGGTATGGGGGGGATGAGCAGTTCTTC.

J is TRBJ2-5 and V is TRBV5-1, with 7 bases matching TRBD1. CDR3 size: 15 residues. Germline V gene lookup returns CDR1 SGHRS and CDR2 YFSETQ. V was clipped by 0 bases and J by 2 bases; unmatched bases: 4. DNA of the CDR3: TGCGCCAGCAGCTTGGGGGGACAGTTACAAGAGACCCAGTACTTC. It is translated as CASSLGGQLQETQYF.

The chain joins TRBV6-1 to TRBJ1-5; D is possibly TRBD1 (5 bases). CDR3 length: 17 residues. Germline lookup yields CDR1 MNHNS and CDR2 SASEGT. The V and J ends lost 4 bases and 0 bases respectively, with 16 bases between them. CDR3 protein: CASSGSRVRYSNQPQHF. The CDR3 coding sequence is TGTGCCAGCAGTGGAAGCAGGGTACGTTATAGCAATCAGCCCCAGCATTTT.

This chain connects TRBV18 to TRBJ2-7; TRBD1 matches 11 bases. V was pared by 7 bases and J by 3 bases, with 8 bases of the junction left unmatched. CDR1 is KGHSH, CDR2 LQKENI, per germline. The CDR3 runs 15 residues. The CDR3: CASFSGTGGVYEQYF. For the CDR3, the DNA is TGTGCCAGCTTTTCCGGGACAGGGGGGGTCTACGAGCAGTACTTC.

V and J are TRBV4-2 and TRBJ1-1; a weak D match, TRBD1 (5 bases). Germline V lookup: CDR1 LGHNA, CDR2 YNFKEQ. This CDR3 is built from 17 residues. The germline V and J ends were trimmed by 2 bases and 0 bases, with 16 bases remaining between them. CDR3 DNA: TGTGCCAGCAGCCAACGTGAGGGGAGGGTCATGAACACTGAAGCTTTCTTT. Amino acid sequence: CASSQREGRVMNTEAFF.

The V gene is TRBV5-8, the J gene TRBJ2-7; a possible D gene is TRBD1 (6 bases). The length of the CDR3 is 15 residues. CDR1 is SGHTS, CDR2 YDEGEE, per germline. Trimming took 0 bases from V and 4 from J, leaving 14 bases between them. The CDR3 coding sequence is TGTGCCAGCAGCTTGGTTCCAGGGGCACAATACGAGCAGTACTTC. It encodes CASSLVPGAQYEQYF.

This chain links TRBV11-3 with TRBJ2-5; 11 bases are a match to TRBD2. V shed 4 bases, J shed 2 bases, and the junction held 9 bases outside the gene matches. CDR3 length: 17 amino acids. Germline V CDR1 and CDR2: SGHNT, YENEEA. Here the CDR3 reads CASSSRLAGTGQETQYF. The CDR3 DNA sequence: TGTGCCAGCAGCTCCAGACTAGCGGGGACGGGACAAGAGACCCAGTACTTC.

The chain couples TRBV5-4 to TRBJ1-2, with D uncertain. Germline CDR1 is SGHNT and CDR2 is YYREEE (reference sequence). The CDR3 contains 12 residues. Trimming removed 2 bases from V and 3 bases from J, with 5 bases in between. The CDR3 sequence: CASSFPDYGYTF. The CDR3 DNA reads TGTGCCAGCAGCTTCCCCGACTATGGCTACACCTTC.

This chain uses TRBV5-6 with TRBJ2-5, with D perhaps TRBD1 (5 bases). The germline V gene encodes CDR1 SGHDT and CDR2 YYEEEE. The CDR3 extends over 13 amino acids. V was clipped by 7 bases and J by 3 bases, with 13 bases between them. This chain's CDR3 is CASHGAPKETQYF. The CDR3 DNA is TGTGCCAGCCATGGGGCCCCCAAAGAGACCCAGTACTTC.

The rearrangement links TRBV7-2 to TRBJ2-2; 8 bases are a match to TRBD2. The germline gives CDR1 SGHTA, CDR2 FQGNSA. The CDR3 is 16 amino acids. Unmatched junction bases numbered 7, after V lost 4 bases and J lost 3 bases. Here the CDR3 DNA reads TGTGCCAGCAGCTCGGGACTAGGAAGGGACACCGGGGAGCTGTTTTTT. The encoded protein is CASSSGLGRDTGELFF. Combining the CDR3 with reference TRBV7-2 and TRBJ2-2 gives the whole variable domain GAGVSQSPSNKVTEKGKDVELRCDPISGHTALYWYRQSLGQGLEFLIYFQGNSAPDKSGLPSDRFSAERTGGSVSTLTIQRTQQEDSAVYLCASSSGLGRDTGELFFGEGSRLTVL.